Listed here are 3 T cell receptor beta chains from one sample, sequenced in a study of T cells expressing NK-cell markers. TCRdb reprocessed the 5' RACE reads; each CDR3 protein has one entry and no DNA is given. This repertoire includes a few hundred thousand distinct CDR3 sequences. The specimen sequenced was blood T cells: a sorted CD56 or NKG2C T cell subset, CD4+ or CD8+ T cells, or bulk PBMC T cells (not recorded which). The receptors derive from a man aged 18 to 35 in good health.

The chain recombines TRBV29-1 with TRBJ2-2. Germline V CDR1 and CDR2: SQVTM, ANQGSEA. The CDR3 extends over 13 amino acids. CDR3 sequence: CSVAPTNTGELFF.

The chain uses TRBV7-2 and TRBJ1-2; the D call from TCRdb, TRBD1, cannot be confirmed without DNA. The CDR3 length is 17 residues. Germline V gene data show CDR1 as SGHTA and CDR2 as FQGNSA. CDR3 loop: CASSSAGTGGATNGYTF.

V gene TRBV5-1 combines with J gene TRBJ1-1. The CDR3 length is 16 residues. The germline V gene has CDR1 SGHRS and CDR2 YFSETQ. CDR3 sequence reads: CASSWGRAVESTEAFF. Looking up the rest from reference TRBV5-1 and TRBJ1-1 gives the full variable domain: KAGVTQTPRYLIKTRGQQVTLSCSPISGHRSVSWYQQTPGQGLQFLFEYFSETQRNKGNFPGRFSGRQFSNSRSEMNVSTLELGDSALYLCASSWGRAVESTEAFFGQGTRLTVV.